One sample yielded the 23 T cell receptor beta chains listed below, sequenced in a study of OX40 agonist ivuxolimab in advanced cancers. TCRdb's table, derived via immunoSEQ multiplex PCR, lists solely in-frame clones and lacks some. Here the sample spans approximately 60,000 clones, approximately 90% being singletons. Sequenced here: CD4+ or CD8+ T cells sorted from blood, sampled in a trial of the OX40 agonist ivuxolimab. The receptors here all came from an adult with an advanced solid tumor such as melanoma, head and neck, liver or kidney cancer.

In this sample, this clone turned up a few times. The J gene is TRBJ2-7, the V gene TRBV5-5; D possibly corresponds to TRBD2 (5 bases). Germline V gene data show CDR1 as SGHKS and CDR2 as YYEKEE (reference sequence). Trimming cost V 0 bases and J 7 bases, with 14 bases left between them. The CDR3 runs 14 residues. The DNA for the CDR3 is TGTGCCAGCAGCTTGGCCCTAGCCGTTGGGGAGCAGTACTTC. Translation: CASSLALAVGEQYF.

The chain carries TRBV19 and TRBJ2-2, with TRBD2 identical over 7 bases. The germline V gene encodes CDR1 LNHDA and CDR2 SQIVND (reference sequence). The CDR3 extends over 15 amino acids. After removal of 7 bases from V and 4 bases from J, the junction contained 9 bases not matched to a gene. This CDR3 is CASTSPGGRTGELFF. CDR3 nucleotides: TGTGCCAGTACCTCACCGGGAGGTCGCACCGGGGAGCTGTTTTTT.

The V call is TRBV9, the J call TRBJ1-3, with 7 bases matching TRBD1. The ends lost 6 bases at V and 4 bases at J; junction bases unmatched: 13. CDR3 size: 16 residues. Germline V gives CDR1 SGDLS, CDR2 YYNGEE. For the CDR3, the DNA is TGTGCCAGCACCGATCCCAGACAGGGTTCAGGAAACACCATATATTTT. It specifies CASTDPRQGSGNTIYF.

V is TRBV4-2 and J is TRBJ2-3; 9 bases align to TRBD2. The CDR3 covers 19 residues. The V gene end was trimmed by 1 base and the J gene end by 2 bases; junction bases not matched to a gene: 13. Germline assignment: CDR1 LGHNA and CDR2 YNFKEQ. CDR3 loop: CASSQGGASTSGLTDTQYF. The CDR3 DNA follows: TGTGCCAGCAGCCAAGGGGGGGCCTCGACTAGCGGCCTCACAGATACGCAGTATTTT.

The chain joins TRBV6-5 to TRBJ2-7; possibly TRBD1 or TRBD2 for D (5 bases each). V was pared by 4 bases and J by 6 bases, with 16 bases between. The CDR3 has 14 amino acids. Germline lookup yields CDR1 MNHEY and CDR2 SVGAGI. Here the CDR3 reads CASSSRDRGFEQYF. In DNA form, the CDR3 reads TGTGCCAGCAGTTCGAGGGATAGGGGCTTCGAGCAGTACTTC.

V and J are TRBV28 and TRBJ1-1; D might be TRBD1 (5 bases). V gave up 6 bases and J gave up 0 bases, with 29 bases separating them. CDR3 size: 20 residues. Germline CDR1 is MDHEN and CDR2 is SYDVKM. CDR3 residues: CASSLGPGEGLATMNTEAFF. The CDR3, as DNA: TGTGCCAGCAGCCTAGGGCCCGGGGAGGGGCTCGCAACCATGAACACTGAAGCTTTCTTT. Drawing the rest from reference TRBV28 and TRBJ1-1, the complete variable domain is DVKVTQSSRYLVKRTGEKVFLECVQDMDHENMFWYRQDPGLGLRLIYFSYDVKMKEKGDIPEGYSVSREKKERFSLILESASTNQTSMYLCASSLGPGEGLATMNTEAFFGQGTRLTVV.

As DNA, the CDR3 is TGTGCCAGCAGCTCCAGACAGGGGGCCCAAGAGACCCAGTACTTC. As protein: CASSSRQGAQETQYF. The gene calls are TRBV7-9 and TRBJ2-5, with TRBD1 matching 10 bases. Trimming removed 4 bases from V and 1 base from J; junction bases left unmatched: 3. Per the germline V gene, CDR1 is SEHNR and CDR2 is FQNEAQ (reference sequence). CDR3 length: 15 residues.

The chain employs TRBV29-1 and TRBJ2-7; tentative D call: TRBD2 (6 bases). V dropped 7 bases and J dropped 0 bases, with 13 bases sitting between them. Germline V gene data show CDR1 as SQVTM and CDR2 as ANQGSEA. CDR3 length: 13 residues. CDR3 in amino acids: CSAEEGSSYEQYF. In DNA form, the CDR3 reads TGCAGCGCTGAGGAGGGGTCCTCCTACGAGCAGTACTTC.

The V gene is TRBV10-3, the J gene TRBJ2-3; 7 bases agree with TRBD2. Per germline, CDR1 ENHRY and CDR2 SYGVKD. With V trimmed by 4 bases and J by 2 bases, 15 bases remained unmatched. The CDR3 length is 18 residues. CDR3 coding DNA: TGTGCCATCAGTGGTGGGGGAGGGACCCTCCCTCACACAGATACGCAGTATTTT. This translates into CAISGGGGTLPHTDTQYF.

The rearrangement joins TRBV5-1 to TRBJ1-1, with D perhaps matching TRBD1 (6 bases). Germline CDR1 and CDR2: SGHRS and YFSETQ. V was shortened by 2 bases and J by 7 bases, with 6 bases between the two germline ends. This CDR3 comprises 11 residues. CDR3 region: CASSLGGEAFF. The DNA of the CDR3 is TGCGCCAGCAGCTTAGGGGGTGAAGCTTTCTTT.

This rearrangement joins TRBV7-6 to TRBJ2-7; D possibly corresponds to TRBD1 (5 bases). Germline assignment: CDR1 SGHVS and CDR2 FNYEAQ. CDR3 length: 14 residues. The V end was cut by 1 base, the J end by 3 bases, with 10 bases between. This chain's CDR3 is CASSLEAGHYEQYF. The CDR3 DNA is TGTGCCAGCAGCTTAGAGGCAGGGCACTACGAGCAGTACTTC.

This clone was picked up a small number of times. The CDR3 is CASSLWTSGRAGETQYF. The CDR3 DNA reads as TGTGCCAGCAGTTTATGGACTAGCGGGAGGGCCGGGGAGACCCAGTACTTC. The chain combines TRBV28 with TRBJ2-5; 14 bases map to TRBD2. V dropped 0 bases and J dropped 5; count of bases not matched to a gene: 5. This CDR3 contains 17 residues. Germline V gives CDR1 MDHEN, CDR2 SYDVKM.

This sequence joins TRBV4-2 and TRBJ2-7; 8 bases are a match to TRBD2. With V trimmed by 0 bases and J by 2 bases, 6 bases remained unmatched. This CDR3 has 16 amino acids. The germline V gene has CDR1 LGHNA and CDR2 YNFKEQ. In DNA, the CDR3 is TGTGCCAGCAGCCAAGATAGACTAGCGTCTACCTACGAGCAGTACTTC. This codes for CASSQDRLASTYEQYF.

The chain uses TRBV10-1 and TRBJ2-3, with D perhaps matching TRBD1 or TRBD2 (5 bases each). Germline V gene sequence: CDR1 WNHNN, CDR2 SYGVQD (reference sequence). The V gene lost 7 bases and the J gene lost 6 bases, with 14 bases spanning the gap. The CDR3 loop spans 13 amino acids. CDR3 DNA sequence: TGCGCCAGCAATGAAATTTGGGGGGATACGCAGTATTTT. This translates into CASNEIWGDTQYF.

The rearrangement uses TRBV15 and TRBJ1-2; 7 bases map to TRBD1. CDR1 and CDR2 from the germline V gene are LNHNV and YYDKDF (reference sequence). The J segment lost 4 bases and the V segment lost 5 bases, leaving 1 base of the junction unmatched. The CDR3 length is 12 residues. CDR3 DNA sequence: TGTGCCACCAGCGGACAGGCCTATGGCTACACCTTC. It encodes CATSGQAYGYTF.

The CDR3 loop is CASSLEVGVHGYTF. DNA of the CDR3: TGTGCCAGCAGCTTGGAGGTTGGGGTCCATGGCTACACCTTC. The rearrangement links TRBV5-4 to TRBJ1-2; no clear D. The CDR3 extends over 14 amino acids. V was trimmed by 0 bases and J by 6 bases, leaving 12 bases between them. Germline V gene data show CDR1 as SGHNT and CDR2 as YYREEE (reference sequence).

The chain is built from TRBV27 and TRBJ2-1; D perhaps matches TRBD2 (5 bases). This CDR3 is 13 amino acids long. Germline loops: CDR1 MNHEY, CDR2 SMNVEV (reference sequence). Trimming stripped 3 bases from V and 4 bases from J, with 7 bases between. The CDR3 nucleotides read TGTGCCAGCAGTTTGAGGGCTTACAATGAGCAGTTCTTC. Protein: CASSLRAYNEQFF.

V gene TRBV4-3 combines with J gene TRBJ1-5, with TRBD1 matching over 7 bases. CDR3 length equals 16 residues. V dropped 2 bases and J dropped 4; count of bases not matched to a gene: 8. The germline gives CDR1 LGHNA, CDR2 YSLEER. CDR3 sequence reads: CASSQTRGQINQPQHF. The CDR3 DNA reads TGCGCCAGCAGCCAAACTAGGGGACAGATTAATCAGCCCCAGCATTTT.

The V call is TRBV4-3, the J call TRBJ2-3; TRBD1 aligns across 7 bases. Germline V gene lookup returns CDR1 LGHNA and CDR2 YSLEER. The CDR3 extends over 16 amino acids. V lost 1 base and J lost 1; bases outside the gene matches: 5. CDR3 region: CASSQGNDRGTDTQYF. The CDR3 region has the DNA TGCGCCAGCAGCCAAGGTAACGACAGGGGCACAGATACGCAGTATTTT.

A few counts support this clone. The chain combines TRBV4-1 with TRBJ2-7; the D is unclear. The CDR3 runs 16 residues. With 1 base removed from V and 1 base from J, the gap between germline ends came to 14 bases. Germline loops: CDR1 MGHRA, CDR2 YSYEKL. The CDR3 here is CASSQVPSDGSYEQYF. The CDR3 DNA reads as TGCGCCAGCAGCCAAGTCCCCTCTGACGGTTCCTACGAGCAGTACTTC.

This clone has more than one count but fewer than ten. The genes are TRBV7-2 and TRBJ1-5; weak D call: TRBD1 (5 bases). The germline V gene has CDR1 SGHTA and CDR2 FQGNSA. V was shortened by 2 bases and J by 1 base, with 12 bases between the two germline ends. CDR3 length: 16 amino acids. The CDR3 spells CASSLSSRDSNQPQHF. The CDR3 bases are TGTGCCAGCAGCTTATCCAGTAGGGACAGCAATCAGCCCCAGCATTTT.

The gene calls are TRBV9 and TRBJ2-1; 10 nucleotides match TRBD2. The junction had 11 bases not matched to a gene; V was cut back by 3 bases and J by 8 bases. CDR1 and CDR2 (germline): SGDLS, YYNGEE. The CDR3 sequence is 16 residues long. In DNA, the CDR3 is TGTGCCAGCAGCGAGGGGACTAGCGATCAGCTGGATGAGCAGTTCTTC. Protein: CASSEGTSDQLDEQFF.

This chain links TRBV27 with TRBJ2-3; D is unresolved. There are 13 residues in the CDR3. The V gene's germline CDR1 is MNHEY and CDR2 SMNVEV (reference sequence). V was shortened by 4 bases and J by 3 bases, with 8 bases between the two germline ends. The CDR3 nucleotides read TGTGCCAGCAGTTGGGCGAGGACAGATACGCAGTATTTT. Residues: CASSWARTDTQYF.